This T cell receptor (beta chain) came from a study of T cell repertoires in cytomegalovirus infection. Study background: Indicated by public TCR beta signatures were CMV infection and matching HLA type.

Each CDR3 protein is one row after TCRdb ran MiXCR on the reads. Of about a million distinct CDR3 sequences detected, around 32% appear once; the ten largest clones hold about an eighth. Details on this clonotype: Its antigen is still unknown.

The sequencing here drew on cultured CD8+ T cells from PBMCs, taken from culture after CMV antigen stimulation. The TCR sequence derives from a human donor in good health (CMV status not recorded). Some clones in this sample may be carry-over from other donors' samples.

CDR3 in DNA: TGTGCCAGTACCCCGCTAGCGGGCACCGGGGAGCTGTTTTTT. Its protein is CASTPLAGTGELFF. The chain joins TRBV19 to TRBJ2-2; TRBD2 matches 8 bases. After removal of 7 bases from V and 4 bases from J, the junction contained 5 bases not matched to a gene. The germline gives CDR1 LNHDA, CDR2 SQIVND (reference sequence). The CDR3 length is 14 residues.